The 27 T cell receptor beta chains listed next were all sequenced from one sample in a study of PD-L1 blockade in urothelial cancer. The time point was: peripheral blood 6 weeks after treatment start. Clones were sequenced by immunoSEQ multiplex PCR, and TCRdb holds only the in-frame ones, with some missing. The sample includes under 25,000 clones, approximately 83% of them seen just once. The material was PBMCs, obtained around atezolizumab (anti-PD-L1) treatment. Receptor source: a man aged 50 to 59 with urothelial cancer.

The CDR3 region has the DNA TGTGCCAGCAGTAGAGGGCGGGAGGGCAATGAGCAGTTCTTC. It encodes CASSRGREGNEQFF. V gene TRBV2 combines with J gene TRBJ2-1, with TRBD2 identical over 9 bases. The CDR3 covers 14 residues. V gave up 5 bases and J gave up 6 bases; unmatched junction bases: 5. The germline V gene has CDR1 SNHLY and CDR2 FYNNEI.

This rearrangement joins TRBV7-9 to TRBJ2-5, with D perhaps TRBD1 (6 bases). The CDR3 covers 12 residues. The V and J ends lost 5 bases and 6 bases respectively, with 10 bases between them. Germline V gene sequence: CDR1 SEHNR, CDR2 FQNEAQ (reference sequence). The CDR3 DNA is TGTGCCAGCAGCCAGGACAGCCAGACCCAGTACTTC. Translating it yields CASSQDSQTQYF.

V is TRBV4-1 and J is TRBJ2-1, with TRBD1 identical over 9 bases. This CDR3 spans 16 amino acids. The germline gives CDR1 MGHRA, CDR2 YSYEKL. V lost 0 bases, J lost 5 bases, and 5 bases stayed unmatched. The CDR3 protein is CASSQEGTGGHNEQFF. In DNA, the CDR3 is TGCGCCAGCAGCCAAGAGGGAACAGGGGGCCACAATGAGCAGTTCTTC.

CDR3: CASSYRTGNEAFF. Written as DNA, the CDR3 is TGTGCCAGCAGTTACCGGACAGGTAATGAAGCTTTCTTT. The chain has TRBV6-6 and TRBJ1-1, with 7 bases aligning to TRBD1. From germline, CDR1 is MNHNY and CDR2 SVGAGI (reference sequence). The CDR3 runs to 13 residues. Trimming at V came to 2 bases and at J to 7 bases, leaving 4 bases not matched to a gene.

The sample holds one count of this clone. V and J are TRBV6-6 and TRBJ1-5; possibly TRBD1 for D (5 bases). This CDR3 spans 15 amino acids. CDR1 is MNHNY, CDR2 SVGAGI, per germline (reference sequence). The V end was cut by 2 bases, the J end by 4 bases, with 12 bases between. The CDR3 reads CASSYRQPENQPQHF. CDR3 in DNA: TGTGCCAGCAGTTACAGACAGCCCGAAAATCAGCCCCAGCATTTT.

The chain joins TRBV23-1 to TRBJ1-1; 7 bases align to TRBD1. TRBV23-1 counts as an open reading frame of uncertain function. The CDR3 is made up of 18 amino acids. After removal of 4 bases from V and 4 bases from J, the junction contained 18 bases not matched to a gene. The CDR3 nucleotides read TGCGCCAGCAGTCCACCTACTCGGCTAAGGGGGCTGGGCACTGAAGCTTTCTTT. Translating gives CASSPPTRLRGLGTEAFF.

CDR3 nucleotide sequence: TGCGCCAGCAGCTTGGAGGGGACAACCTATGGCTACACCTTC. Its translation: CASSLEGTTYGYTF. V and J are TRBV5-1 and TRBJ1-2; D is perhaps TRBD1 (6 bases). The length of the CDR3 is 14 residues. Per germline, CDR1 SGHRS and CDR2 YFSETQ. Trimming left V 0 bases short and J 4 bases short, with 10 bases between.

J is TRBJ1-3 and V is TRBV6-5; tentatively, D is TRBD1 (6 bases). The CDR3 loop spans 16 amino acids. Trimming pared 4 bases from V and 0 bases from J, leaving 13 bases between. Germline V gives CDR1 MNHEY, CDR2 SVGAGI. CDR3 sequence (DNA): TGTGCCAGCAGTTCGGGGGGGCTCAACTCTGGAAACACCATATATTTT. Amino acid sequence: CASSSGGLNSGNTIYF.

The V call is TRBV27, the J call TRBJ1-1; TRBD1 matches 8 bases. CDR1 is MNHEY and CDR2 is SMNVEV in the germline V gene (reference sequence). The CDR3 extends over 13 amino acids. The ends lost 5 bases at V and 4 bases at J; junction bases unmatched: 3. CDR3 sequence (DNA): TGTGCCAGCAGTGCAGGGGGCTTCACTGAAGCTTTCTTT. Encoded protein: CASSAGGFTEAFF.

The V and J genes are TRBV5-5 and TRBJ1-1; 7 nucleotides align to TRBD1. V was clipped by 4 bases and J by 2 bases; unmatched bases: 5. CDR3 size: 14 residues. Germline V lookup: CDR1 SGHKS, CDR2 YYEKEE (reference sequence). The CDR3 coding sequence is TGTGCCAGCAGCCTGACAGGGACCAACACTGAAGCTTTCTTT. Translated: CASSLTGTNTEAFF.

V gene TRBV19 combines with J gene TRBJ1-4; 8 bases match TRBD1. The V gene's germline CDR1 is LNHDA and CDR2 SQIVND (reference sequence). The CDR3 length is 15 residues. V dropped 5 bases and J dropped 3; count of bases not matched to a gene: 5. The CDR3: CASSSTGGPNEKLFF. In DNA, the CDR3 is TGTGCCAGTAGTTCAACAGGGGGACCTAATGAAAAACTGTTTTTT.

The chain employs TRBV30 and TRBJ1-4; TRBD1 is a possible D gene (5 bases). CDR3 length: 13 amino acids. V was shortened by 3 bases and J by 5 bases, with 10 bases between the two germline ends. Germline CDR1 reads GTSNPN; CDR2 reads SVGIG (reference sequence). The CDR3 DNA reads TGTGCCTGGAGCCCAGGGAACAATGAAAAACTGTTTTTT. It translates to CAWSPGNNEKLFF.

The V gene is TRBV9, the J gene TRBJ2-1, with 16 bases matching TRBD2. J gave up 0 bases and V 4 bases, and 10 bases lay outside the gene matches. The length of the CDR3 is 20 residues. CDR1 and CDR2 (germline): SGDLS, YYNGEE. The CDR3 nucleotides are TGTGCCAGCAGCCCCCGAGGGACTAGCGGGAGGGCCGGCTCCTACAATGAGCAGTTCTTC. It is translated as CASSPRGTSGRAGSYNEQFF. Based on the CDR3 plus reference TRBV9 and TRBJ2-1, the full variable domain is DSGVTQTPKHLITATGQRVTLRCSPRSGDLSVYWYQQSLDQGLQFLIQYYNGEERAKGNILERFSAQQFPDLHSELNLSSLELGDSALYFCASSPRGTSGRAGSYNEQFFGPGTRLTVL.

The chain combines TRBV4-2 with TRBJ2-1; possibly TRBD2 for D (6 bases). In germline, CDR1 is LGHNA, CDR2 YNFKEQ. The CDR3 length is 17 residues. With 4 bases removed from V and 3 bases from J, the gap between germline ends came to 19 bases. DNA for the CDR3: TGTGCCAGCAGCCGGCAACTGAGGAGGGGAAACTACAATGAGCAGTTCTTC. It is translated as CASSRQLRRGNYNEQFF.

The genes are TRBV4-1 and TRBJ2-3; 10 bases line up with TRBD2. Germline V gene sequence: CDR1 MGHRA, CDR2 YSYEKL. V gave up 4 bases and J gave up 2 bases; unmatched junction bases: 3. The CDR3 contains 15 residues. CDR3 bases: TGCGCCAGCAGCCTACTAGCGGGGCTCACAGATACGCAGTATTTT. Its protein product is CASSLLAGLTDTQYF.

This rearrangement joins TRBV5-1 to TRBJ2-1; 12 bases agree with TRBD2. The germline CDR1 and CDR2 sequences are SGHRS and YFSETQ. The CDR3 has 17 amino acids. The ends lost 3 bases at V and 4 bases at J; junction bases unmatched: 8. CDR3 residues: CASSSTSGGRNYNEQFF. CDR3 DNA: TGCGCCAGCAGCTCGACTAGCGGGGGTCGGAATTACAATGAGCAGTTCTTC.

This clone was picked up a small number of times. This rearrangement joins TRBV28 to TRBJ1-1, with D possibly TRBD1 on 6 matching bases. From germline, CDR1 is MDHEN and CDR2 SYDVKM. The CDR3 length is 15 residues. With 6 bases removed from V and 1 base from J, the gap between germline ends came to 15 bases. The CDR3 nucleotides read TGTGCCAGCAGGCTAGGGGGTTCAGGGAACACTGAAGCTTTCTTT. Translated, it gives CASRLGGSGNTEAFF. Combining the CDR3 with reference TRBV28 and TRBJ1-1 gives the whole variable domain DVKVTQSSRYLVKRTGEKVFLECVQDMDHENMFWYRQDPGLGLRLIYFSYDVKMKEKGDIPEGYSVSREKKERFSLILESASTNQTSMYLCASRLGGSGNTEAFFGQGTRLTVV.

The rearrangement joins TRBV11-1 to TRBJ2-1; 7 positions agree with TRBD2. This CDR3 has 15 residues. Germline CDR1 and CDR2: SGHAT and FQDESV (reference sequence). Germline trimming cut 5 bases from V and 3 bases from J; bases unmatched to any gene: 7. In nucleotides, the CDR3 is TGTGCCAGCAGCCTGGGAGCGGGAAGCTACAATGAGCAGTTCTTC. Amino acids: CASSLGAGSYNEQFF.

This clone was counted only a few times. The chain uses TRBV7-8 and TRBJ1-1; a weak D match, TRBD1 (6 bases). V lost 3 bases and J 3 bases, leaving 14 bases between the germline ends. The CDR3 consists of 15 residues. CDR1 and CDR2 from the germline V gene are SGHVS and FQNEAQ. CDR3 sequence reads: CASSFSGGQYTEAFF. CDR3 nucleotide sequence: TGTGCCAGCAGCTTTAGCGGGGGGCAATACACTGAAGCTTTCTTT.

V is TRBV29-1 and J is TRBJ2-4; D remains ambiguous. V was trimmed by 4 bases and J by 0 bases, leaving 10 bases between them. Germline assignment: CDR1 SQVTM and CDR2 ANQGSEA. The CDR3 consists of 14 residues. This CDR3 reads CSVVAKLAKNIQYF. CDR3 nucleotides: TGCAGCGTTGTAGCAAAACTAGCCAAAAACATTCAGTACTTC.

This clone was seen a single time. The V gene is TRBV6-5, the J gene TRBJ2-7, with D uncertain. Germline V CDR1 and CDR2: MNHEY, SVGAGI. The V end lost 2 bases, the J end lost 5 bases, and 7 bases lay between the germline ends. CDR3 length equals 12 residues. CDR3 region: CASSYVQNEQYF. In DNA form, the CDR3 reads TGTGCCAGCAGTTACGTGCAGAACGAGCAGTACTTC.

This clone appeared once. The chain uses TRBV27 and TRBJ1-5; TRBD1 agrees at 11 bases. This CDR3 contains 16 residues. Germline CDR1 and CDR2: MNHEY and SMNVEV (reference sequence). Germline trimming cut 8 bases from V and 2 bases from J; bases unmatched to any gene: 8. The CDR3 sequence is CASRPRTGGGNQPQHF. The CDR3 coding sequence is TGTGCCAGCCGCCCTCGGACAGGGGGCGGCAATCAGCCCCAGCATTTT.

The chain recombines TRBV9 with TRBJ2-5; 9 bases are a match to TRBD2. With 2 bases clipped from V and 3 bases from J, the junction kept 2 bases outside the gene matches. The CDR3 covers 14 residues. CDR1 is SGDLS, CDR2 YYNGEE, per germline. CDR3: CASSVSSGEETQYF. CDR3 in DNA: TGTGCCAGCAGCGTGTCTAGCGGGGAAGAGACCCAGTACTTC. Full variable domain (remainder filled in from reference TRBV9 and TRBJ2-5): DSGVTQTPKHLITATGQRVTLRCSPRSGDLSVYWYQQSLDQGLQFLIQYYNGEERAKGNILERFSAQQFPDLHSELNLSSLELGDSALYFCASSVSSGEETQYFGPGTRLLVL.

DNA of the CDR3: TGTGCCAGCAGCCGGGACAGGGAGTTTTTCGGGGAGCTGTTTTTT. It yields the protein CASSRDREFFGELFF. The chain recombines TRBV5-6 with TRBJ2-2; 9 bases match TRBD1. The J segment lost 7 bases and the V segment lost 4 bases, leaving 8 bases of the junction unmatched. The CDR3 sequence is 15 residues long. Germline V gene data show CDR1 as SGHDT and CDR2 as YYEEEE.

The chain recombines TRBV19 with TRBJ1-2; weak D call: TRBD1 (5 bases). The germline CDR1 and CDR2 sequences are LNHDA and SQIVND (reference sequence). V shed 1 base and J shed 0 bases, with 6 bases lying between them. The CDR3 is 14 residues long. This CDR3 is CASSIVQANYGYTF. The CDR3 DNA is TGTGCCAGTAGTATAGTACAGGCTAACTATGGCTACACCTTC.

The rearrangement links TRBV5-1 to TRBJ2-1; 8 positions match TRBD2. Trimming at V came to 0 bases and at J to 4 bases, leaving 6 bases not matched to a gene. Germline assignment: CDR1 SGHRS and CDR2 YFSETQ. The CDR3 runs 16 residues. Here the CDR3 DNA reads TGCGCCAGCAGCTTGGCCGGGGGGGCCTTTTACAATGAGCAGTTCTTC. This translates into CASSLAGGAFYNEQFF.

The chain couples TRBV2 to TRBJ2-1; D is perhaps TRBD1 (5 bases). The germline V and J ends were trimmed by 8 bases and 0 bases, with 14 bases remaining between them. Germline CDR1 reads SNHLY; CDR2 reads FYNNEI. This CDR3 is 15 amino acids long. The CDR3 is CASGEPGFSYNEQFF. In DNA, the CDR3 is TGTGCCAGCGGCGAACCAGGGTTCTCCTACAATGAGCAGTTCTTC.